Each of the 31 T cell receptor beta chains below was sequenced from the same sample in a study of control samples from healthy donors and cancer patients. Profiling relied on immunoSEQ multiplex PCR, and the TCRdb table lists in-frame clones only, not all of them. The sample has about 130,000 clones; about 90% are singletons. The sequenced sample was blood. Every receptor here comes from a man younger than 30 in good health.

This clone was counted once. The junction departs from the called germline gene at one end, perhaps through a read error. The V call is TRBV6-1, the J call TRBJ2-1, with 7 bases identical to TRBD1. In germline, CDR1 is MNHNS, CDR2 SASEGT. CDR3 length equals 14 residues. The CDR3 sequence is CASNEVKQGNEQFF. Written as DNA, the CDR3 is TGTGCCAGCAATGAAGTCAAACAGGGGAATGAGCAGTTCTTC.

The rearrangement links TRBV7-2 to TRBJ2-5; 7 bases are shared with TRBD1. The junction had 6 bases not matched to a gene; V was cut back by 4 bases and J by 1 base. Germline-derived CDR1 and CDR2 are SGHTA and FQGNSA. The CDR3 spans 15 residues. CDR3 protein: CASSSYPGGQETQYF. The DNA of the CDR3 is TGTGCCAGCAGCTCATACCCAGGGGGCCAAGAGACCCAGTACTTC.

This clone was seen only once. The chain is built from TRBV5-1 and TRBJ2-7, with TRBD2 matching over 8 bases. V was pared by 2 bases and J by 3 bases, with 10 bases of the junction left unmatched. This CDR3 comprises 16 residues. CDR1 and CDR2 (germline): SGHRS, YFSETQ. The CDR3 nucleotides are TGCGCCAGCAGCTTTCCCCCCGGGGCGGGAGGCTACGAGCAGTACTTC. Translation: CASSFPPGAGGYEQYF.

The chain has TRBV5-1 and TRBJ2-5, with 11 nucleotides matching TRBD2. Germline assignment: CDR1 SGHRS and CDR2 YFSETQ. The ends lost 0 bases at V and 4 bases at J; junction bases unmatched: 8. This CDR3 comprises 17 residues. Here the CDR3 DNA reads TGCGCCAGCAGCTTGGAGCTAGCGGGAGGTTACCCAGAGACCCAGTACTTC. This gives the protein CASSLELAGGYPETQYF.

The chain links TRBV9 to TRBJ2-5, with D perhaps TRBD2 (6 bases). Trimming cost V 4 bases and J 1 base, with 14 bases left between them. The CDR3 has 15 residues. The germline V gene encodes CDR1 SGDLS and CDR2 YYNGEE. Here the CDR3 reads CASSPSGLAQETQYF. CDR3 nucleotides: TGTGCCAGCAGCCCAAGCGGGTTAGCCCAAGAGACCCAGTACTTC.

In its sample, this clone was seen many times. The gene calls are TRBV10-3 and TRBJ1-1; D is ambiguous. Germline V gene sequence: CDR1 ENHRY, CDR2 SYGVKD. This CDR3 is 14 amino acids long. V lost 6 bases, J lost 1 base, and 12 bases lay in between. CDR3 sequence (DNA): TGTGCCATCAGAAAACCGATAGGGAACACTGAAGCTTTCTTT. Its protein is CAIRKPIGNTEAFF.

The rearrangement uses TRBV27 and TRBJ1-2; 7 bases align to TRBD1. The CDR3 consists of 14 residues. After removal of 2 bases from V and 7 bases from J, the junction contained 7 bases not matched to a gene. Germline assignment: CDR1 MNHEY and CDR2 SMNVEV (reference sequence). CDR3 bases: TGTGCCAGCAGTTTAGCCTACAGGGGCACTGGCTACACCTTC. Amino acids: CASSLAYRGTGYTF.

This clone appeared a single time. V gene TRBV4-1 combines with J gene TRBJ1-3; D ambiguous. The germline V gene has CDR1 MGHRA and CDR2 YSYEKL. The CDR3 runs 14 residues. The germline V and J ends were trimmed by 1 base and 4 bases, with 8 bases remaining between them. CDR3 loop: CASSQVGLGNTIYF. CDR3 nucleotide sequence: TGCGCCAGCAGCCAAGTGGGCCTCGGAAACACCATATATTTT.

The gene calls are TRBV7-3 and TRBJ2-1; TRBD2 aligns across 11 bases. Germline V gives CDR1 SGHTA, CDR2 FQGTGA. This CDR3 region has 15 residues. J gave up 9 bases and V 0 bases, and 4 bases lay outside the gene matches. For the CDR3, the DNA is TGTGCCAGCAGCTTAACGAGGCTAGCGGGGGGTGAGCAGTTCTTC. This sequence encodes CASSLTRLAGGEQFF. The full variable domain, in which reference TRBV7-3 and TRBJ2-1 provide the parts outside the CDR3, is GAGVSQTPSNKVTEKGKYVELRCDPISGHTALYWYRQSLGQGPEFLIYFQGTGAADDSGLPNDRFFAVRPEGSVSTLKIQRTERGDSAVYLCASSLTRLAGGEQFFGPGTRLTVL.

V gene TRBV18 combines with J gene TRBJ2-2; 7 nucleotides align to TRBD1. CDR3 length: 14 amino acids. V trimming: 4 bases; J trimming: 4 bases; junction bases outside the gene matches: 3. Germline lookup yields CDR1 KGHSH and CDR2 LQKENI. CDR3 region: CASSLGQSTGELFF. The CDR3 bases are TGTGCCAGCTCACTGGGACAGAGCACCGGGGAGCTGTTTTTT. The entire variable domain, with the rest obtained from reference TRBV18 and TRBJ2-2, is as follows: NAGVMQNPRHLVRRRGQEARLRCSPMKGHSHVYWYRQLPEEGLKFMVYLQKENIIDESGMPKERFSAEFPKEGPSILRIQQVVRGDSAAYFCASSLGQSTGELFFGEGSRLTVL.

This chain joins TRBV2 and TRBJ1-1, with unresolved D. The V end lost 1 base, the J end lost 1 base, and 13 bases lay between the germline ends. CDR3 size: 16 residues. CDR1 and CDR2 (germline): SNHLY, FYNNEI. CDR3 sequence (DNA): TGTGCCAGCAGTGAAGGACGGTGGGGAAGGAACACTGAAGCTTTCTTT. Translating gives CASSEGRWGRNTEAFF.

This clone was counted once. The chain has TRBV15 and TRBJ2-7; perhaps TRBD1 as D (6 bases). Germline V gene lookup returns CDR1 LNHNV and CDR2 YYDKDF (reference sequence). Trimming pared 0 bases from V and 2 bases from J, leaving 8 bases between. This CDR3 is built from 14 residues. For the CDR3, the DNA is TGTGCCACCAGCAGAGAACAGGGCACCTACGAGCAGTACTTC. It codes for CATSREQGTYEQYF.

The rearrangement links TRBV7-2 to TRBJ2-1; 10 positions agree with TRBD2. Germline CDR1 SGHTA, CDR2 FQGNSA. The ends lost 4 bases at V and 7 bases at J; junction bases unmatched: 10. CDR3 length: 16 amino acids. The CDR3 protein is CASSSPLAGVFNEQFF. CDR3 bases: TGTGCCAGCAGCTCCCCCCTAGCGGGAGTCTTTAATGAGCAGTTCTTC.

The genes are TRBV6-5 and TRBJ2-4, with 11 bases that match TRBD1. The CDR3 has 14 amino acids. Germline loops: CDR1 MNHEY, CDR2 SVGAGI. V lost 6 bases to trimming and J lost 10 bases; unmatched junction nucleotides: 8. The CDR3 region has the DNA TGTGCCAGCAGCCCCTCCGGACAGGGGGCTATTCAGTACTTC. As protein: CASSPSGQGAIQYF.

This chain joins TRBV9 and TRBJ1-5; possible D gene TRBD1, 5 bases. This CDR3 is 15 amino acids long. Per germline, CDR1 SGDLS and CDR2 YYNGEE. V lost 0 bases, J lost 7 bases, and 14 bases lay in between. CDR3 region: CASSVGRDYRQPQHF. The CDR3 DNA reads as TGTGCCAGCAGCGTAGGCAGGGATTATAGGCAGCCCCAGCATTTT.

V gene TRBV24-1 combines with J gene TRBJ2-2; no definite D call. V lost 6 bases to trimming and J lost 0 bases, with 7 bases between them. The CDR3 length is 14 residues. CDR1 is KGHDR and CDR2 is SFDVKD in the germline V gene. The CDR3 region is CATSFPSNTGELFF. CDR3 nucleotides: TGTGCCACCAGTTTCCCCTCGAACACCGGGGAGCTGTTTTTT.

This clone was detected a few times. The chain links TRBV28 to TRBJ1-1; D is ambiguous. The CDR3 runs to 14 residues. Germline CDR1 reads MDHEN; CDR2 reads SYDVKM. V was shortened by 5 bases and J by 4 bases, with 14 bases between the two germline ends. The CDR3 loop is CASSHGWRGTEAFF. CDR3 DNA: TGTGCCAGCAGTCACGGATGGCGGGGCACTGAAGCTTTCTTT.

The chain uses TRBV9 and TRBJ2-7; D is ambiguous. The germline V gene has CDR1 SGDLS and CDR2 YYNGEE. The length of the CDR3 is 14 residues. V lost 4 bases and J 2 bases, leaving 13 bases between the germline ends. CDR3 nucleotide sequence: TGTGCCAGCAGCCCCCGGAGCTCCCCCTACGAGCAGTACTTC. It yields the protein CASSPRSSPYEQYF.

This clone has a handful of counts. CDR3 region: CASRSGQGVTDTQYF. CDR3 nucleotide sequence: TGTGCCAGCAGATCGGGACAGGGTGTAACAGATACGCAGTATTTT. The V and J genes are TRBV28 and TRBJ2-3; 9 bases are shared with TRBD1. Trimming cost V 6 bases and J 3 bases; bases outside gene matches: 7. From germline, CDR1 is MDHEN and CDR2 SYDVKM. This CDR3 region has 15 residues.

V is TRBV4-1 and J is TRBJ1-5; D possibly corresponds to TRBD1 (6 bases). V was trimmed by 0 bases and J by 5 bases, leaving 11 bases between them. The CDR3 is made up of 15 amino acids. CDR1 and CDR2 from the germline V gene are MGHRA and YSYEKL. In nucleotides, the CDR3 is TGCGCCAGCAGCCAAGATCCGCCAGGGGATCAGCCCCAGCATTTT. Its protein is CASSQDPPGDQPQHF.

The genes are TRBV25-1 and TRBJ1-2; D uncertain. The ends were cut back, 4 bases at V and 4 bases at J, with 7 bases in the middle. The CDR3 loop spans 12 amino acids. Germline loops: CDR1 MGHDK, CDR2 SYGVNS. This CDR3 reads CASSVFGYGYTF. The DNA of the CDR3 is TGTGCCAGCAGTGTCTTCGGCTATGGCTACACCTTC.

The CDR3 spells CASSLRTGIPHRSPLHF. For the CDR3, the DNA is TGTGCCAGCAGCCTAAGGACAGGGATTCCCCATCGGTCACCCCTCCACTTT. This sequence joins TRBV5-6 and TRBJ1-6, with 8 nucleotides matching TRBD1. From germline, CDR1 is SGHDT and CDR2 YYEEEE. V was clipped by 4 bases and J by 10 bases; unmatched bases: 16. The CDR3 extends over 17 amino acids.

V usage is TRBV10-1 and J usage is TRBJ2-1; tentative D call: TRBD2 (6 bases). This CDR3 has 13 residues. V lost 2 bases, J lost 5 bases, and 7 bases lay in between. Germline-derived CDR1 and CDR2 are WNHNN and SYGVQD (reference sequence). As DNA, the CDR3 is TGCGCCAGCAGTGAGCGGGAGCACAATGAGCAGTTCTTC. It translates to CASSEREHNEQFF.

The chain combines TRBV9 with TRBJ1-1; D is unclear. The CDR3 consists of 13 residues. V dropped 0 bases and J dropped 5 bases, with 8 bases sitting between them. The germline V gene has CDR1 SGDLS and CDR2 YYNGEE. CDR3 in DNA: TGTGCCAGCAGCGTAGCGGGTGAAACTGAAGCTTTCTTT. Amino acid sequence: CASSVAGETEAFF.

This clone was seen more than once but under ten times. This rearrangement joins TRBV19 to TRBJ1-6; no definite D call. The CDR3 runs 14 residues. Trimming removed 0 bases from V and 8 bases from J, with 8 bases in between. From germline, CDR1 is LNHDA and CDR2 SQIVND (reference sequence). This CDR3 is CASSIEGLDSPLHF. The CDR3 coding sequence is TGTGCCAGTAGTATAGAGGGCTTGGATTCACCCCTCCACTTT.

Remarks on this clone: At the DNA level, this CDR3 is encoded by other sequences in the same sample as well. This chain links TRBV18 with TRBJ1-3; 7 bases are shared with TRBD1. Germline V gene data show CDR1 as KGHSH and CDR2 as LQKENI. The J segment lost 1 base and the V segment lost 4 bases, leaving 1 base of the junction unmatched. The CDR3 extends over 14 amino acids. The CDR3 spells CASSQGASGNTIYF. CDR3 bases: TGTGCCAGCTCACAGGGGGCGTCTGGAAACACCATATATTTT. The full variable domain, with the rest looked up from reference TRBV18 and TRBJ1-3, is NAGVMQNPRHLVRRRGQEARLRCSPMKGHSHVYWYRQLPEEGLKFMVYLQKENIIDESGMPKERFSAEFPKEGPSILRIQQVVRGDSAAYFCASSQGASGNTIYFGEGSWLTVV.

The count of this clone is one. This sequence joins TRBV28 and TRBJ1-1; 9 positions match TRBD1. This CDR3 contains 14 residues. Germline trimming cut 6 bases from V and 4 bases from J; bases unmatched to any gene: 6. Germline CDR1 is MDHEN and CDR2 is SYDVKM. In nucleotides, the CDR3 is TGTGCCAGCAGCCAGACAGGGGGGAGCACTGAAGCTTTCTTT. It specifies CASSQTGGSTEAFF.

The chain is built from TRBV18 and TRBJ1-1; D unresolved. Trimming removed 2 bases at V and 11 bases at J, with 9 bases between. The CDR3 contains 11 residues. CDR1 KGHSH and CDR2 LQKENI come from the germline V gene. Here the CDR3 reads CASSPVTDAFF. The CDR3 nucleotides read TGTGCCAGCTCACCAGTCACAGACGCTTTCTTT. Variable domain in full (rest from reference TRBV18 and TRBJ1-1): NAGVMQNPRHLVRRRGQEARLRCSPMKGHSHVYWYRQLPEEGLKFMVYLQKENIIDESGMPKERFSAEFPKEGPSILRIQQVVRGDSAAYFCASSPVTDAFFGQGTRLTVV.

The rearrangement joins TRBV5-1 to TRBJ1-3; 9 bases are shared with TRBD1. The germline V gene encodes CDR1 SGHRS and CDR2 YFSETQ. The length of the CDR3 is 16 residues. Trimming removed 4 bases from V and 2 bases from J; junction bases left unmatched: 7. CDR3: CASSLGQGETGNTIYF. Written as DNA, the CDR3 is TGCGCCAGCAGCCTGGGACAGGGTGAAACTGGAAACACCATATATTTT.

The rearrangement links TRBV7-9 to TRBJ2-7; 10 bases are a match to TRBD2. The length of the CDR3 is 15 residues. The germline gives CDR1 SEHNR, CDR2 FQNEAQ (reference sequence). Unmatched junction bases numbered 8, after V lost 2 bases and J lost 7 bases. DNA of the CDR3: TGTGCCAGCAGCTTACAGTCTAGCGGGAGCAGAGAGCAGTACTTC. Protein sequence: CASSLQSSGSREQYF. The full variable domain, with the rest looked up from reference TRBV7-9 and TRBJ2-7, is DTGVSQNPRHKITKRGQNVTFRCDPISEHNRLYWYRQTLGQGPEFLTYFQNEAQLEKSRLLSDRFSAERPKGSFSTLEIQRTEQGDSAMYLCASSLQSSGSREQYFGPGTRLTVT.

The chain is built from TRBV7-2 and TRBJ2-4, with 13 bases lining up with TRBD2. Germline CDR1 reads SGHTA; CDR2 reads FQGNSA. The V gene end was trimmed by 1 base and the J gene end by 1 base; junction bases not matched to a gene: 7. The CDR3 is made up of 19 amino acids. CDR3 sequence: CASSLVGLAGVGAKNIQYF. The DNA of the CDR3 is TGTGCCAGCAGCTTAGTTGGACTAGCGGGAGTCGGGGCCAAAAACATTCAGTACTTC.